The 20 T cell receptor beta chains below all came from one sample that was sequenced in a study of OX40 agonist ivuxolimab in advanced cancers. Clones were read by immunoSEQ multiplex PCR, and TCRdb kept only the in-frame ones, dropping some. This table has more than 60,000 clones, around 94% appearing once. The starting material was CD4+ or CD8+ T cells sorted from blood, obtained in a trial of the OX40 agonist ivuxolimab. The receptors were sampled from an adult with an advanced solid tumor such as melanoma, head and neck, liver or kidney cancer.

V and J are TRBV6-5 and TRBJ2-7, with D unclear. The ends were cut back, 0 bases at V and 2 bases at J, with 8 bases in the middle. This CDR3 spans 14 amino acids. Germline V lookup: CDR1 MNHEY, CDR2 SVGAGI. CDR3 sequence reads: CASSYSIRAYEQYF. The DNA for the CDR3 is TGTGCCAGCAGTTACTCGATCAGAGCCTACGAGCAGTACTTC.

In the case of this clone: The sample carries other DNA sequences with the same CDR3. The J gene is TRBJ2-7, the V gene TRBV9; weak D call: TRBD1 (5 bases). This CDR3 contains 12 residues. The germline V and J ends were trimmed by 3 bases and 3 bases, with 7 bases remaining between them. Germline V gene lookup returns CDR1 SGDLS and CDR2 YYNGEE. CDR3 bases: TGTGCCAGCAGCGCAACAGGCTACGAGCAGTACTTC. This translates into CASSATGYEQYF. Complete variable domain (other parts from reference TRBV9 and TRBJ2-7): DSGVTQTPKHLITATGQRVTLRCSPRSGDLSVYWYQQSLDQGLQFLIQYYNGEERAKGNILERFSAQQFPDLHSELNLSSLELGDSALYFCASSATGYEQYFGPGTRLTVT.

The chain employs TRBV28 and TRBJ2-1; D possibly corresponds to TRBD2 (5 bases). This CDR3 has 15 residues. V lost 6 bases, J lost 3 bases, and 15 bases lay in between. CDR1 is MDHEN, CDR2 SYDVKM, per germline. Here the CDR3 DNA reads TGTGCCAGCAGGACGACTATCGGCGGCTACAATGAGCAGTTCTTC. As protein: CASRTTIGGYNEQFF.

This clone is a singleton in its sample. The chain uses TRBV10-1 and TRBJ2-2; D gene unclear. The CDR3 has 13 residues. V gave up 2 bases and J gave up 9 bases, with 10 bases separating them. Germline values: CDR1 WNHNN, CDR2 SYGVQD (reference sequence). The DNA of the CDR3 is TGCGCCAGCAGTGAGAACGGTGACCGGGAGCTGTTTTTT. This codes for CASSENGDRELFF.

V is TRBV19 and J is TRBJ1-5, with D perhaps matching TRBD1 (5 bases). CDR1 is LNHDA, CDR2 SQIVND, per germline (reference sequence). Trimming removed 7 bases from V and 0 bases from J, with 13 bases in between. This CDR3 region has 15 residues. The CDR3 nucleotides read TGTGCCAGTAATCCCATGGACATTAGCAATCAGCCCCAGCATTTT. Translation: CASNPMDISNQPQHF. The full variable domain, in which reference TRBV19 and TRBJ1-5 provide the parts outside the CDR3, is DGGITQSPKYLFRKEGQNVTLSCEQNLNHDAMYWYRQDPGQGLRLIYYSQIVNDFQKGDIAEGYSVSREKKESFPLTVTSAQKNPTAFYLCASNPMDISNQPQHFGDGTRLSIL.

The chain combines TRBV13 with TRBJ1-5; a weak D match, TRBD1 (5 bases). The germline CDR1 and CDR2 sequences are PRHDT and FYEKMQ (reference sequence). The CDR3 spans 13 residues. The V end lost 2 bases, the J end lost 6 bases, and 8 bases lay between the germline ends. CDR3 amino acids: CASSLQGGQPQHF. The DNA of the CDR3 is TGTGCCAGCAGCTTACAGGGCGGTCAGCCCCAGCATTTT.

The chain uses TRBV6-5 and TRBJ2-5; 7 nucleotides match TRBD2. Looked up from germline, CDR1 is MNHEY and CDR2 is SVGAGI. Unmatched junction bases numbered 4, after V lost 2 bases and J lost 1 base. The CDR3 loop spans 15 amino acids. In DNA form, the CDR3 reads TGTGCCAGCAGTTACGGGGCTAGCGGCCAAGAGACCCAGTACTTC. Translating gives CASSYGASGQETQYF.

The chain uses TRBV28 and TRBJ1-3, with a tentative D call TRBD1 (5 bases). The CDR3 is 13 residues long. CDR1 and CDR2 from the germline V gene are MDHEN and SYDVKM. The V gene lost 3 bases and the J gene lost 8 bases, with 11 bases spanning the gap. CDR3 loop: CASSFERGYTIYF. The DNA for the CDR3 is TGTGCCAGCAGTTTTGAGAGGGGTTACACCATATATTTT. The full variable domain, rest sourced from reference TRBV28 and TRBJ1-3, is DVKVTQSSRYLVKRTGEKVFLECVQDMDHENMFWYRQDPGLGLRLIYFSYDVKMKEKGDIPEGYSVSREKKERFSLILESASTNQTSMYLCASSFERGYTIYFGEGSWLTVV.

This chain uses TRBV2 with TRBJ2-1, with D maybe TRBD2 (6 bases). The germline CDR1 and CDR2 sequences are SNHLY and FYNNEI. The CDR3 sequence is 15 residues long. V lost 3 bases to trimming and J lost 4 bases, with 13 bases between them. CDR3 sequence: CASSEEGLPYNEQFF. CDR3 sequence (DNA): TGTGCCAGCAGTGAGGAGGGTTTACCTTACAATGAGCAGTTCTTC.

The rearrangement joins TRBV30 to TRBJ1-2; the D is unclear. This CDR3 is 10 amino acids long. Germline loops: CDR1 GTSNPN, CDR2 SVGIG (reference sequence). The ends were cut back, 4 bases at V and 2 bases at J, with 2 bases in the middle. The CDR3 DNA reads as TGTGCCTGGAACAACTATGGCTACACCTTC. Protein product: CAWNNYGYTF. Together with reference TRBV30 and TRBJ1-2, the CDR3 gives the full variable domain: SQTIHQWPATLVQPVGSPLSLECTVEGTSNPNLYWYRQAAGRGLQLLFYSVGIGQISSEVPQNLSASRPQDRQFILSSKKLLLSDSGFYLCAWNNYGYTFGSGTRLTVV.

The rearrangement links TRBV4-1 to TRBJ1-1; D uncertain. CDR3 length: 15 amino acids. V gave up 1 base and J gave up 7 bases, with 16 bases separating them. Germline V gene sequence: CDR1 MGHRA, CDR2 YSYEKL. In DNA, the CDR3 is TGCGCCAGCAGCCAAGCCTTCCCGGATAAGATTGAAGCTTTCTTT. Its translation is CASSQAFPDKIEAFF.

The chain links TRBV27 to TRBJ2-7; D ambiguous. V was pared by 4 bases and J by 2 bases, with 6 bases between. Looked up from germline, CDR1 is MNHEY and CDR2 is SMNVEV (reference sequence). CDR3 length equals 12 residues. CDR3 residues: CASSSNPYEQYF. The DNA of the CDR3 is TGTGCCAGCAGTTCAAACCCCTACGAGCAGTACTTC.

J is TRBJ2-1 and V is TRBV19, with 9 bases matching TRBD2. The V gene end was trimmed by 3 bases and the J gene end by 8 bases; junction bases not matched to a gene: 8. CDR1 LNHDA and CDR2 SQIVND come from the germline V gene (reference sequence). The CDR3 runs 15 residues. The CDR3: CASSMRLAGSDEQFF. In nucleotides, the CDR3 is TGTGCCAGTAGTATGAGGCTAGCGGGGTCCGATGAGCAGTTCTTC.

This chain uses TRBV9 with TRBJ1-5; D is uncertain. This CDR3 comprises 14 residues. V lost 0 bases, J lost 0 bases, and 4 bases lay in between. Germline V CDR1 and CDR2: SGDLS, YYNGEE. The DNA of the CDR3 is TGTGCCAGCAGCGTAGGGGATAGCAATCAGCCCCAGCATTTT. Amino acids: CASSVGDSNQPQHF.

This chain uses TRBV19 with TRBJ1-1; no firm D call. The CDR3 spans 13 residues. Per germline, CDR1 LNHDA and CDR2 SQIVND (reference sequence). Trimming took off 3 bases at V and 4 bases at J, with 9 bases between the two ends. Written as DNA, the CDR3 is TGTGCCAGTAGTATCGGCAGCCCCACTGAAGCTTTCTTT. The encoded protein is CASSIGSPTEAFF. Using reference TRBV19 and TRBJ1-1 for the parts outside the CDR3, the full variable domain is DGGITQSPKYLFRKEGQNVTLSCEQNLNHDAMYWYRQDPGQGLRLIYYSQIVNDFQKGDIAEGYSVSREKKESFPLTVTSAQKNPTAFYLCASSIGSPTEAFFGQGTRLTVV.

The chain recombines TRBV9 with TRBJ2-7, with a possible D match to TRBD1 (6 bases). CDR3 length equals 15 residues. The germline gives CDR1 SGDLS, CDR2 YYNGEE. V was clipped by 6 bases and J by 0 bases, with 16 bases between them. CDR3 sequence reads: CASKETGPSSYEQYF. In DNA, the CDR3 is TGTGCCAGCAAAGAAACAGGGCCGAGCTCCTACGAGCAGTACTTC.

The chain has TRBV28 and TRBJ1-1, with unresolved D. The germline V gene encodes CDR1 MDHEN and CDR2 SYDVKM. The CDR3 covers 14 residues. V lost 5 bases and J 0 bases, leaving 10 bases between the germline ends. CDR3 in DNA: TGTGCCAGCAGTCCTCAGTCTTTGAACACTGAAGCTTTCTTT. Amino acids: CASSPQSLNTEAFF.

This rearrangement joins TRBV19 to TRBJ2-2; D remains ambiguous. The CDR3 has 13 residues. CDR1 and CDR2 (germline): LNHDA, SQIVND (reference sequence). Between the trimmed V and J ends, which lost 6 bases and 1 base, there was a span of 6 bases. The CDR3 sequence: CASRLGNTGELFF. CDR3 nucleotide sequence: TGTGCCAGTAGGTTGGGGAACACCGGGGAGCTGTTTTTT.

V gene TRBV19 combines with J gene TRBJ1-1; unclear D gene. The germline V gene has CDR1 LNHDA and CDR2 SQIVND (reference sequence). V was shortened by 1 base and J by 1 base, with 4 bases between the two germline ends. The CDR3 is 13 residues long. The CDR3 nucleotides read TGTGCCAGTAGTATAGGACGGAACACTGAAGCTTTCTTT. As protein: CASSIGRNTEAFF.

The rearrangement joins TRBV6-5 to TRBJ2-7, with D possibly being TRBD1 (6 bases). The CDR3 runs to 15 residues. Germline CDR1 and CDR2: MNHEY and SVGAGI. V lost 6 bases and J 2 bases, leaving 17 bases between the germline ends. As DNA, the CDR3 is TGTGCCAGCAGACCAAATCCAGGGGAAACCTACGAGCAGTACTTC. Translated: CASRPNPGETYEQYF.